Below, 9 T cell receptor beta chains from the same sample are listed, as sequenced in a study of cytomegalovirus exposure and HLA in healthy donors. The repertoire was sequenced with immunoSEQ multiplex PCR; TCRdb's copy has only in-frame clones and lacks some. The sample has about 220,000 clones; 80% to 95% are singletons. The sequencing input was PBMCs. The source is a woman aged 18 to 35 in good health and CMV-seronegative.

The chain couples TRBV29-1 to TRBJ1-2; a possible D gene is TRBD1 (6 bases). The CDR3 totals 13 residues. V was cut by 7 bases and J by 8 bases, with 20 bases left in between. The germline V gene encodes CDR1 SQVTM and CDR2 ANQGSEA. CDR3 residues: CSASGGGNRGYTF. As DNA, the CDR3 is TGCAGCGCCTCTGGGGGGGGCAATAGGGGCTACACCTTC. The full variable domain, in which reference TRBV29-1 and TRBJ1-2 provide the parts outside the CDR3, is SAVISQKPSRDICQRGTSLTIQCQVDSQVTMMFWYRQQPGQSLTLIATANQGSEATYESGFVIDKFPISRPNLTFSTLTVSNMSPEDSSIYLCSASGGGNRGYTFGSGTRLTVV.

The chain employs TRBV9 and TRBJ1-1, with D unresolved. CDR3 size: 13 residues. In germline, CDR1 is SGDLS, CDR2 YYNGEE. V was trimmed by 8 bases and J by 0 bases, leaving 11 bases between them. The CDR3 protein is CASSSPLNTEAFF. The CDR3 DNA reads TGTGCCAGTAGTAGCCCGTTGAACACTGAAGCTTTCTTT.

The chain links TRBV28 to TRBJ1-2; TRBD1 is a possible D gene (6 bases). Germline values: CDR1 MDHEN, CDR2 SYDVKM. Trimming left V 6 bases short and J 1 base short, with 21 bases between. The CDR3 covers 17 residues. This CDR3 reads CASSPPGVLRINYGYTF. CDR3 in DNA: TGTGCCAGCAGCCCCCCAGGGGTTCTACGCATTAACTATGGCTACACCTTC.

V and J are TRBV7-3 and TRBJ2-2; 12 bases are a match to TRBD2. Looked up from germline, CDR1 is SGHTA and CDR2 is FQGTGA. The CDR3 length is 19 residues. Trimming removed 5 bases from V and 0 bases from J; junction bases left unmatched: 10. The DNA of the CDR3 is TGTGCCAGCAGCCGGAAACTAGCGGGAGGTTACGCGAACACCGGGGAGCTGTTTTTT. This gives the protein CASSRKLAGGYANTGELFF.

The V gene is TRBV6-6, the J gene TRBJ1-5, with 10 positions matching TRBD1. The J segment lost 6 bases and the V segment lost 1 base, leaving 3 bases of the junction unmatched. The CDR3 sequence is 15 residues long. Germline-derived CDR1 and CDR2 are MNHNY and SVGAGI (reference sequence). CDR3 DNA sequence: TGTGCCAGCAGTTACTGGGACAGGGGAGTTCAGCCCCAGCATTTT. Protein product: CASSYWDRGVQPQHF.

V gene TRBV4-1 combines with J gene TRBJ2-1, with 11 bases lining up with TRBD2. With 5 bases clipped from V and 6 bases from J, the junction kept 6 bases outside the gene matches. In germline, CDR1 is MGHRA, CDR2 YSYEKL. The CDR3 contains 15 residues. CDR3 amino acids: CASSYTSGGPNEQFF. The CDR3 region has the DNA TGCGCCAGCAGCTATACTAGCGGGGGCCCCAATGAGCAGTTCTTC.

The chain has TRBV28 and TRBJ2-7; 9 nucleotides line up with TRBD1. V shed 6 bases, J shed 2 bases, and the junction held 5 bases outside the gene matches. The CDR3 runs to 14 residues. Germline lookup yields CDR1 MDHEN and CDR2 SYDVKM. CDR3 sequence reads: CASRITGGAYEQYF. In DNA form, the CDR3 reads TGTGCCAGCAGGATAACAGGGGGCGCCTACGAGCAGTACTTC.

A single count supports this clone. The CDR3: CASSPLAGQGGDQYF. The CDR3 nucleotides are TGTGCCAGCAGTCCGCTGGCCGGACAGGGTGGGGACCAGTACTTC. J is TRBJ2-5 and V is TRBV6-1; TRBD1 matches 8 bases. Per germline, CDR1 MNHNS and CDR2 SASEGT. The CDR3 extends over 15 amino acids. After removal of 5 bases from V and 10 bases from J, the junction contained 15 bases not matched to a gene.

CDR3 nucleotide sequence: TGTGCCTGGATCACACTAGGCGGCGAGCAGTACTTC. Protein: CAWITLGGEQYF. The V call is TRBV30, the J call TRBJ2-7, with a tentative D call TRBD2 (5 bases). The CDR3 runs to 12 residues. Trimming cost V 4 bases and J 6 bases, with 13 bases left between them. The germline V gene has CDR1 GTSNPN and CDR2 SVGIG (reference sequence). Combining the CDR3 with reference TRBV30 and TRBJ2-7 gives the whole variable domain SQTIHQWPATLVQPVGSPLSLECTVEGTSNPNLYWYRQAAGRGLQLLFYSVGIGQISSEVPQNLSASRPQDRQFILSSKKLLLSDSGFYLCAWITLGGEQYFGPGTRLTVT.